This TCR beta chain stems from a study of patients and donors after allogeneic stem cell transplantation. TCRdb redid the calling of the RT-PCR reads with MiXCR, one entry per CDR3 protein. Among over 400,000 distinct CDR3 sequences, roughly 16% were seen once, and the ten largest hold over 6%. The TCR sequence derives from a human donor who was either an allogeneic HSCT recipient or a stem cell or donor lymphocyte infusion donor (not recorded which). It is not recorded whose cells these are; they may come from a transplant donor. The specimen was blood, either unsorted or a sorted T cell fraction (not recorded which).

The CDR3 DNA sequence: TGCAGTGCGCGAAGGCAGAGCAATCAGCCCCAGCATTTT. It translates to CSARRQSNQPQHF. This chain connects TRBV20-1 to TRBJ1-5; D gene uncertain. Germline V gene data show CDR1 as DFQATT and CDR2 as SNEGSKA (reference sequence). Trimming took off 6 bases at V and 1 base at J, with 10 bases between the two ends. The CDR3 length is 13 residues.